The rows below give T cell receptor beta chains drawn from one sample of a study of T cells in Graves' hyperthyroidism and ophthalmopathy. TCRdb passed the multiplex PCR reads through MiXCR, listing each CDR3 protein once. The sample holds under 600,000 distinct CDR3 sequences, 16% seen once. The sequencing input was blood. The receptors stem from a woman aged 35 to 49 with Graves' ophthalmopathy. Each CDR3 is given with its conserved first and last residue. The D gene is left open where the match is weak. Where a row states a size, it is once, few, many or the class of an expanded clone; other rows omit it.

size: many
V: TRBV2
D: TRBD1
J: TRBJ1-4
DNA: TGTGCCAGCAGGGACAGGGCTTCGGGAGAAAAACTGTTTTTT
CDR3: CASRDRASGEKLFF

size: .
V: TRBV7-2
D: .
J: TRBJ2-1
DNA: TGTGCCAGCAGCTTAGGGGCTAGCGTTAATGAGCAGTTCTTC
CDR3: CASSLGASVNEQFF

size: few
V: TRBV5-7
D: .
J: TRBJ2-2
DNA: TGTGCCAGCAGCCCAGGGGGGTGCGCCGGGGAGCTGTTTTTT
CDR3: CASSPGGCAGELFF

size: .
V: TRBV27
D: TRBD1
J: TRBJ2-5
DNA: TGTGCCAGCAGTCTCTCAGGACAGGGAAGATTAGTTCAAGAGACCCAGTACTTC
CDR3: CASSLSGQGRLVQETQYF

size: many
V: TRBV20-1
D: TRBD2
J: TRBJ2-1
DNA: TGCAGTGCTAGTAGTGTAGCGGGGGCCTCCTACAATGAGCAGTTCTTC
CDR3: CSASSVAGASYNEQFF

size: many
V: TRBV7-2
D: TRBD2
J: TRBJ2-2
DNA: TGTGCCAGCAGCTTAGCCTTTCCTAGCGGGGCAAAACCGAACACCGGGGAGCTGTTTTTT
CDR3: CASSLAFPSGAKPNTGELFF

size: many
V: TRBV12-3/TRBV12-4
D: TRBD1
J: TRBJ1-2
DNA: TGTGCCAGCAGTCCGACGGGACAGGGCTATGGCTACACCTTC
CDR3: CASSPTGQGYGYTF

size: many
V: TRBV7-3
D: .
J: TRBJ2-2
DNA: TGTGCCAGCAGCTTCACCGGGGACGGGGAGCTGTTTTTT
CDR3: CASSFTGDGELFF

size: .
V: TRBV12-3/TRBV12-4
D: TRBD1
J: TRBJ1-3
DNA: TGTGCCAGCAGTTCTACAGGGGGGGCTGGAAACACCATATATTTT
CDR3: CASSSTGGAGNTIYF

size: many
V: TRBV3-1
D: TRBD1
J: TRBJ1-6
DNA: TGTGCCAGCAGCCCTGACAGGGGCCGAGGACCCCTCCACTTT
CDR3: CASSPDRGRGPLHF

size: .
V: TRBV5-6
D: .
J: TRBJ2-5
DNA: TGTGCCAGCAGCTCGCCTGACGGGTTGAACCAGTACTTC
CDR3: CASSSPDGLNQYF

size: many
V: TRBV12-3/TRBV12-4
D: .
J: TRBJ2-3
DNA: TGCGCCAGCAGCTTGGGAGGAGACACAGATACGCAGTATTTT
CDR3: CASSLGGDTDTQYF

size: .
V: TRBV18
D: .
J: TRBJ1-1
DNA: TGTGCCAGCTCCCAGTCAGGGTACACTGAAGCTTTCTTT
CDR3: CASSQSGYTEAFF

size: many
V: TRBV12-3/TRBV12-4
D: .
J: TRBJ2-2
DNA: TGTGCCAGCAGTTTAGTAACAGGGCAGTCCGGGGAGCTGTTTTTT
CDR3: CASSLVTGQSGELFF

size: many
V: TRBV12-3/TRBV12-4
D: .
J: TRBJ1-1
DNA: TGTGCCAGCACCCCAACGGGAGGGACTGAAGCTTTCTTT
CDR3: CASTPTGGTEAFF

size: .
V: TRBV9
D: TRBD1
J: TRBJ1-1
DNA: TGTGCCAGCAGCACCCAGACAGGGTGGAACACTGAAGCTTTCTTT
CDR3: CASSTQTGWNTEAFF

size: many
V: TRBV20-1
D: .
J: TRBJ2-3
DNA: TGCAGTGCTAGAAGGGGCAGGGGAGGGTACACAGATACGCAGTATTTT
CDR3: CSARRGRGGYTDTQYF

size: few
V: TRBV4-1
D: TRBD1
J: TRBJ1-2
DNA: TGCGCCAGCAGCCAAGAAACTTTTTCACCCAGGGGGCTAGACTATGGCTACACCTTC
CDR3: CASSQETFSPRGLDYGYTF

size: .
V: TRBV7-9
D: .
J: TRBJ2-3
DNA: TGTGCCAGCAGCACCCGGGACGGCCTCCCAGATACGCAGTATTTT
CDR3: CASSTRDGLPDTQYF

size: many
V: TRBV7-9
D: .
J: TRBJ2-7
DNA: TGTGCCAGCAGCTTAGGGACAGCAAACGGCGAGCAGTACTTC
CDR3: CASSLGTANGEQYF

size: few
V: TRBV5-1
D: .
J: TRBJ2-7
DNA: TGCGCCAGCAGCTTTGGGGGGGCTGTCTCCTACGAGCAGTACTTC
CDR3: CASSFGGAVSYEQYF

size: .
V: TRBV5-1
D: .
J: TRBJ1-2
DNA: TGCGCCAGCAGTATGGATAGGGGCTATGGCTACACCTTC
CDR3: CASSMDRGYGYTF

size: .
V: TRBV7-9
D: TRBD1
J: TRBJ2-7
DNA: TGTGCCAGCAGCTTTTCCGGGACAGGTCGCTACGAGCAGTACTTC
CDR3: CASSFSGTGRYEQYF

size: many
V: TRBV20-1
D: .
J: TRBJ2-5
DNA: TGCAGTGCTACGGACAGTTGGGAGACCCAGTACTTC
CDR3: CSATDSWETQYF

size: many
V: TRBV18
D: .
J: TRBJ1-1
DNA: TGTGCCAGCTCACCCCAGCAGGGAGGACCTGAAGCTTTCTTT
CDR3: CASSPQQGGPEAFF

size: few
V: TRBV6-1
D: TRBD1
J: TRBJ2-7
DNA: TGTGCCAGCAGCTTATTACCTCAGGGGGCCGGCTACGAGCAGTACTTC
CDR3: CASSLLPQGAGYEQYF

size: many
V: TRBV30
D: .
J: TRBJ1-6
DNA: TGTGCCTGGGGACTTCGGACCCAATATAATTCACCCCTCCACTTT
CDR3: CAWGLRTQYNSPLHF

size: few
V: TRBV5-4
D: .
J: TRBJ2-7
DNA: TGTGCCAGCAGCCCCGGGTGGGTTTTTGGCGGATCCTACGAGCAGTACTTC
CDR3: CASSPGWVFGGSYEQYF

size: few
V: TRBV6-1
D: TRBD1
J: TRBJ1-2
DNA: TGTGCCAGCAGTGCCCAGGGGGCCTCCTATGGCTACACCTTC
CDR3: CASSAQGASYGYTF

size: many
V: TRBV18
D: .
J: TRBJ1-1
DNA: TGTGCCAGCTCACCCCCAGGGACGGCGAACACTGAAGCTTTCTTT
CDR3: CASSPPGTANTEAFF

size: many
V: TRBV12-3/TRBV12-4
D: TRBD2
J: TRBJ2-5
DNA: TGTGCCAGCACCGAAACTAGCGGAGAGACCCAGTACTTC
CDR3: CASTETSGETQYF

size: .
V: TRBV7-3
D: TRBD1
J: TRBJ1-2
DNA: TGTGCCAGCAGCTTATTAAGCACAGGGGGCGGTTATGGCTACATCTTC
CDR3: CASSLLSTGGGYGYIF

size: many
V: TRBV2
D: .
J: TRBJ1-1
DNA: TGTGCCAGCAGTGACAGGAGGTCCACTGAAGCTTTCTTT
CDR3: CASSDRRSTEAFF

size: many
V: TRBV5-1
D: TRBD1
J: TRBJ2-1
DNA: TGCGCCAGCAGCTTGGATGGACAGGGAGACTACAATGAGCAGTTCTTC
CDR3: CASSLDGQGDYNEQFF

size: many
V: TRBV28
D: TRBD1
J: TRBJ2-1
DNA: TGTGCCAGCAGTCAACCCGGGACAGGGGTCAGCAATGAGCAGTTCTTC
CDR3: CASSQPGTGVSNEQFF

size: many
V: TRBV12-3/TRBV12-4
D: .
J: TRBJ2-5
DNA: TGTGCCAGCAGTTATGACAGGTTACAAGAGACCCAGTACTTC
CDR3: CASSYDRLQETQYF

size: many
V: TRBV12-3/TRBV12-4
D: TRBD1
J: TRBJ1-1
DNA: TGTGCCAGCAGACTAAACAGGGGGCAATCTGAAGCTTTCTTT
CDR3: CASRLNRGQSEAFF

size: many
V: TRBV2
D: .
J: TRBJ2-7
DNA: TGTGCCAGCAGGGCATCGGGGTTAATCGAGCAGTACTTC
CDR3: CASRASGLIEQYF

size: .
V: TRBV6-4
D: .
J: TRBJ1-6
DNA: TGTGCCAGCAGCGATCAGGGTGCGAGCTCCTATAATTCACCCCTCCACTTT
CDR3: CASSDQGASSYNSPLHF